One sample yielded the 20 T cell receptor beta chains listed below, sequenced in a study of spatial heterogeneity in lung cancer. TCRdb independently ran MiXCR on the 5' RACE reads; one entry per CDR3 protein. The data hold fewer than 60,000 distinct CDR3 sequences, with more than 6.5% observed a single time. Time point specified: blood at routine non-recurrence follow-up after resection. No cells were sorted before sequencing. The whole RNA sequenced was extracted from tumor, nontumor lung or frozen PBMC. The sample consisted of PBMCs, taken at follow-up. The receptors were sampled from a female donor with early-stage non-small cell lung cancer.

This chain uses TRBV3-1 with TRBJ2-7, with D possibly TRBD2 on 5 matching bases. The germline V gene has CDR1 LGHDT and CDR2 YNNKEL (reference sequence). Trimming left V 4 bases short and J 6 bases short, with 16 bases between. The length of the CDR3 is 14 residues. This chain's CDR3 is CASSPSRVGGEQYF. DNA for the CDR3: TGTGCCAGCAGCCCCTCAAGGGTAGGAGGCGAGCAGTACTTC.

The chain carries TRBV27 and TRBJ2-7, with D hard to call. Germline CDR1 reads MNHEY; CDR2 reads SMNVEV (reference sequence). This CDR3 has 14 residues. V dropped 2 bases and J dropped 1 base, with 9 bases sitting between them. The CDR3 region is CASSLRGQSYEQYF. For the CDR3, the DNA is TGTGCCAGCAGTTTACGTGGCCAGTCCTACGAGCAGTACTTC.

This clonotype was seen ten or more times. This chain links TRBV5-4 with TRBJ2-3; 11 nucleotides agree with TRBD1. The V segment lost 2 bases and the J segment 4 bases; nucleotides outside the gene matches: 3. This CDR3 has 15 amino acids. CDR1 and CDR2 (germline): SGHNT, YYREEE (reference sequence). Here the CDR3 reads CASSLPGQGADTQYF. CDR3 nucleotides: TGTGCCAGCAGCTTACCGGGACAGGGGGCAGATACGCAGTATTTT.

This clonotype showed up just a few times. The chain joins TRBV6-2 or TRBV6-3 to TRBJ2-1; D gene unclear. The CDR3 length is 16 residues. Germline V gene sequence: CDR1 MNHEY, CDR2 SVGEGT. V gave up 5 bases and J gave up 2 bases, with 16 bases separating them. In nucleotides, the CDR3 is TGTGCCAGCAGTCCGGACCCACGTAGGGCCTACAATGAGCAGTTCTTC. It encodes CASSPDPRRAYNEQFF.

This clonotype was picked up many times. The V and J genes are TRBV3-1 and TRBJ2-5; maybe TRBD2 (6 bases). Germline CDR1 is LGHDT and CDR2 is YNNKEL (reference sequence). The CDR3 spans 13 residues. With 0 bases removed from V and 5 bases from J, the gap between germline ends came to 7 bases. CDR3 DNA: TGTGCCAGCAGCCAAGAAGGGAGGGAGACCCAGTACTTC. It encodes CASSQEGRETQYF.

The gene calls are TRBV19 and TRBJ2-7, with a possible D match to TRBD1 (6 bases). The length of the CDR3 is 15 residues. V was trimmed by 3 bases and J by 2 bases, leaving 14 bases between them. CDR1 and CDR2 from the germline V gene are LNHDA and SQIVND (reference sequence). For the CDR3, the DNA is TGTGCCAGTAGTATCGGCCAGGGGTATACCTACGAGCAGTACTTC. Its translation is CASSIGQGYTYEQYF.

The chain carries TRBV5-1 and TRBJ2-2, with a possible D match to TRBD1 (5 bases). The ends were cut back, 4 bases at V and 5 bases at J, with 12 bases in the middle. Germline loops: CDR1 SGHRS, CDR2 YFSETQ. CDR3 length equals 14 residues. Written as DNA, the CDR3 is TGCGCCAGCAGCCCCGGACATAAAACCGGGGAGCTGTTTTTT. This translates into CASSPGHKTGELFF.

This clonotype has a count of ten or more. The chain is built from TRBV6-1 and TRBJ1-1, with 7 bases that match TRBD1. There are 13 residues in the CDR3. V trimming: 6 bases; J trimming: 5 bases; junction bases outside the gene matches: 6. From germline, CDR1 is MNHNS and CDR2 SASEGT. The CDR3 DNA reads TGTGCCAGCAGCGGACGACAGGGAACTGAAGCTTTCTTT. Translation gives CASSGRQGTEAFF.

This clonotype was picked up a small number of times. The chain combines TRBV7-6 with TRBJ2-1; D might be TRBD2 (6 bases). The V gene's germline CDR1 is SGHVS and CDR2 FNYEAQ. The V and J ends lost 5 bases and 5 bases respectively, with 19 bases between them. The CDR3 is 16 amino acids. The CDR3: CASSKNLAESNNEQFF. CDR3 nucleotides: TGTGCCAGCAGCAAAAATTTAGCGGAATCAAACAATGAGCAGTTCTTC. The whole variable domain, filled in from reference TRBV7-6 and TRBJ2-1, reads GAGVSQSPRYKVTKRGQDVALRCDPISGHVSLYWYRQALGQGPEFLTYFNYEAQQDKSGLPNDRFSAERPEGSISTLTIQRTEQRDSAMYRCASSKNLAESNNEQFFGPGTRLTVL.

This clonotype was detected many times. The gene calls are TRBV6-1 and TRBJ2-3; possibly TRBD2 for D (5 bases). Germline CDR1 MNHNS, CDR2 SASEGT. The CDR3 totals 13 residues. V lost 7 bases and J lost 0, with 8 bases in between. CDR3 amino acids: CASNSGSTDTQYF. The CDR3 nucleotides read TGTGCCAGCAATTCGGGGAGCACAGATACGCAGTATTTT.

This clonotype was found many times. The gene calls are TRBV29-1 and TRBJ2-5, with TRBD2 matching 12 bases. The junction had 8 bases not matched to a gene; V was cut back by 7 bases and J by 2 bases. The CDR3 totals 15 residues. CDR1 and CDR2 from the germline V gene are SQVTM and ANQGSEA. The CDR3 region is CSALAGGYYQETQYF. DNA of the CDR3: TGCAGCGCACTAGCGGGGGGCTACTATCAAGAGACCCAGTACTTC.

This clonotype showed up just a few times. The chain is built from TRBV20-1 and TRBJ2-7; 7 bases align to TRBD1. This CDR3 is built from 19 residues. Trimming removed 0 bases from V and 1 base from J; junction bases left unmatched: 18. CDR1 is DFQATT, CDR2 SNEGSKA, per germline (reference sequence). DNA for the CDR3: TGCAGTGCTAGAGATGATGTCCCCCGACAGGGAGCCTCTTCCTACGAGCAGTACTTC. Translating gives CSARDDVPRQGASSYEQYF.

This sequence joins TRBV27 and TRBJ1-1, with D maybe TRBD1 (5 bases). V shed 3 bases and J shed 1 base, with 15 bases lying between them. Germline assignment: CDR1 MNHEY and CDR2 SMNVEV (reference sequence). The CDR3 runs to 16 residues. The CDR3 DNA reads TGTGCCAGCAGTTTTCGGGCAGGGCCCACGAACACTGAAGCTTTCTTT. Translation gives CASSFRAGPTNTEAFF.

There are many counts of this clonotype. This chain joins TRBV5-8 and TRBJ1-4; 7 positions agree with TRBD1. Germline values: CDR1 SGHTS, CDR2 YDEGEE. Losses at the gene ends were 4 bases for V and 0 bases for J; bases not matched to a gene: 12. CDR3 length: 18 residues. The CDR3 DNA follows: TGTGCCAGCAGCACAGTCCGGGACAGTGCTGCAACTAATGAAAAACTGTTTTTT. It translates to CASSTVRDSAATNEKLFF.

At least ten counts were recorded for this clonotype. The CDR3 DNA reads TGTGCCAGCAGTCGAAGTAGTAACCCGGAAAAACTGTTTTTT. Encoded protein: CASSRSSNPEKLFF. V is TRBV28 and J is TRBJ1-4; D call uncertain. Germline CDR1 and CDR2: MDHEN and SYDVKM. V shed 5 bases and J shed 8 bases, with 15 bases lying between them. The CDR3 has 14 amino acids.

CDR3 in amino acids: CATGDGDTQYF. The CDR3 DNA follows: TGTGCCACGGGGGACGGGGATACGCAGTATTTT. This chain uses TRBV24-1 with TRBJ2-3; D is perhaps TRBD1 or TRBD2 (5 bases each). Deletions cut 10 bases from V and 6 bases from J, with 10 bases between. Per germline, CDR1 KGHDR and CDR2 SFDVKD. CDR3 length equals 11 residues.

This clonotype was recorded at least ten times. The gene calls are TRBV5-1 and TRBJ2-3; D may be TRBD2 (5 bases). V shed 5 bases and J shed 0 bases, with 10 bases lying between them. CDR1 and CDR2 from the germline V gene are SGHRS and YFSETQ. The CDR3 covers 14 residues. CDR3 region: CASREATSTDTQYF. CDR3 sequence (DNA): TGCGCCAGCAGGGAGGCCACAAGCACAGATACGCAGTATTTT.

This clonotype was counted at least ten times. The chain has TRBV5-6 and TRBJ2-1; the D call may be TRBD1 or TRBD2 (5 bases each). Trimming shortened V by 3 bases and J by 4 bases, and 11 bases separated the two germline ends. The CDR3 runs 14 residues. Germline CDR1 reads SGHDT; CDR2 reads YYEEEE. The CDR3 loop is CASSWDGRYNEQFF. CDR3 bases: TGTGCCAGCAGCTGGGACGGAAGATACAATGAGCAGTTCTTC. The full variable domain, in which reference TRBV5-6 and TRBJ2-1 provide the parts outside the CDR3, is DAGVTQSPTHLIKTRGQQVTLRCSPKSGHDTVSWYQQALGQGPQFIFQYYEEEERQRGNFPDRFSGHQFPNYSSELNVNALLLGDSALYLCASSWDGRYNEQFFGPGTRLTVL.

Written as DNA, the CDR3 is TGTGCCATCAGTGAGGGTTATGAACAGGGGATAGGTCAGCCCCAGCATTTT. Translation: CAISEGYEQGIGQPQHF. This rearrangement joins TRBV10-3 to TRBJ1-5, with 7 nucleotides matching TRBD1. CDR1 is ENHRY, CDR2 SYGVKD, per germline. The CDR3 runs to 17 residues. The ends lost 2 bases at V and 6 bases at J; junction bases unmatched: 13.

The chain employs TRBV18 and TRBJ2-1; TRBD2 agrees at 10 bases. From germline, CDR1 is KGHSH and CDR2 LQKENI. The J segment lost 8 bases and the V segment lost 3 bases, leaving 7 bases of the junction unmatched. There are 15 residues in the CDR3. CDR3 sequence reads: CASSPAVAGGYEQFF. In nucleotides, the CDR3 is TGTGCCAGCTCACCTGCGGTAGCGGGGGGCTATGAGCAGTTCTTC.